This TCR beta chain was recorded in a study of T cell responses to AZD1222 COVID-19 vaccine. Whole-study results and caveats: The number of AZD1222 recipients seropositive at baseline was only 6 or 7. Every sample of the repertoires postdated the peak T cell response.

In regard to this clone: Its antigen is as yet unknown.

Sequencing was performed with immunoSEQ multiplex PCR; in TCRdb, only in-frame clones are kept and a portion is missing. This repertoire shows roughly 150,000 clones, more than 70% found once; its top ten account for under 3.5%. The CDR3 contains 16 residues. V was trimmed by 1 base and J by 3 bases, leaving 13 bases between them. CDR1 and CDR2 from the germline V gene are MGHRA and YSYEKL. Sequenced material: peripheral blood, taken on day 0 of MenACWY control vaccination. The TCR sequence derives from an adult in good health. The gene calls are TRBV4-1 and TRBJ2-1; maybe TRBD1 (5 bases). CDR3 residues: CASSQGLQGHYNEQFF. CDR3 nucleotides: TGCGCCAGCAGCCAAGGGTTGCAGGGTCACTACAATGAGCAGTTCTTC.